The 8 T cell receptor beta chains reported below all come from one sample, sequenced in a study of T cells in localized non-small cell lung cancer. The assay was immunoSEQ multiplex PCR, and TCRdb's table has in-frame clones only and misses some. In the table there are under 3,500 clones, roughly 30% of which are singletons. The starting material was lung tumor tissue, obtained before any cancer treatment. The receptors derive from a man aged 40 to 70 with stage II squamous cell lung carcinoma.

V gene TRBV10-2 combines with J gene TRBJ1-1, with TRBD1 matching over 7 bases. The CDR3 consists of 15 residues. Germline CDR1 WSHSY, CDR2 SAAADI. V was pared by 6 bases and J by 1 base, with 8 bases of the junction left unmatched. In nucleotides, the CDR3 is TGCGCCAGCAGCCTGACAGGGCAGTCGAACACTGAAGCTTTCTTT. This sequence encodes CASSLTGQSNTEAFF.

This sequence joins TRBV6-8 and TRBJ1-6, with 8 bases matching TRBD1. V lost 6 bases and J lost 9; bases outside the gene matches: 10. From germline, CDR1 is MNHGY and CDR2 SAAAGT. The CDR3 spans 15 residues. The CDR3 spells CASSVGQGRSSPLHF. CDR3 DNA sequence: TGTGCCAGCAGCGTTGGACAGGGCCGCAGTTCACCCCTCCACTTT.

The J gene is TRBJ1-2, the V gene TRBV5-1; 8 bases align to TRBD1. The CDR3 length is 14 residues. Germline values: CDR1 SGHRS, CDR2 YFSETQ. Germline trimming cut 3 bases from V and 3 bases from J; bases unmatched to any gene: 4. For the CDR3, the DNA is TGCGCCAGCAGCTCAGGGGGCGCGGACTATGGCTACACCTTC. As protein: CASSSGGADYGYTF.

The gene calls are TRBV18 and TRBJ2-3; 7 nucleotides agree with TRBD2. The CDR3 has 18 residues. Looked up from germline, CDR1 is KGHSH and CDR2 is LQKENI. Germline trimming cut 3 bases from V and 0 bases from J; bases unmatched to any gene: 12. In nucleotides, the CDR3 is TGTGCCAGCTCACCTTTAGCGGGTCCGACCCTTAGCACAGATACGCAGTATTTT. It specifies CASSPLAGPTLSTDTQYF.

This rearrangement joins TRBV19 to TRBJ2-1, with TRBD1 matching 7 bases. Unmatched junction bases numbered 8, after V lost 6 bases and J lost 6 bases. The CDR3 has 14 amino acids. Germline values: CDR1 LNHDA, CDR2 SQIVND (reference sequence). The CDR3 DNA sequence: TGTGCCAGTAGCCGGACAGGACCCAGCAATGAGCAGTTCTTC. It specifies CASSRTGPSNEQFF. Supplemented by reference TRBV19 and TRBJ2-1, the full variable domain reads DGGITQSPKYLFRKEGQNVTLSCEQNLNHDAMYWYRQDPGQGLRLIYYSQIVNDFQKGDIAEGYSVSREKKESFPLTVTSAQKNPTAFYLCASSRTGPSNEQFFGPGTRLTVL.

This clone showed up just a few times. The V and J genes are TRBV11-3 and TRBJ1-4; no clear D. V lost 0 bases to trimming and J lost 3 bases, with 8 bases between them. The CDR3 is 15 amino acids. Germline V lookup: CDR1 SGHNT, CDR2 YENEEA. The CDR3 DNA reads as TGTGCCAGCAGCTTAGAGAGAGTCGCTAATGAAAAACTGTTTTTT. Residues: CASSLERVANEKLFF.

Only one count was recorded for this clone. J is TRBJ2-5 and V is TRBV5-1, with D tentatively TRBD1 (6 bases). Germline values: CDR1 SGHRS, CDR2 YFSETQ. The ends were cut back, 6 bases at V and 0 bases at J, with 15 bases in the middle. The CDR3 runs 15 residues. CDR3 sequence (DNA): TGCGCCAGCAAGCCGAGAGACAGGTACCAAGAGACCCAGTACTTC. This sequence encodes CASKPRDRYQETQYF.

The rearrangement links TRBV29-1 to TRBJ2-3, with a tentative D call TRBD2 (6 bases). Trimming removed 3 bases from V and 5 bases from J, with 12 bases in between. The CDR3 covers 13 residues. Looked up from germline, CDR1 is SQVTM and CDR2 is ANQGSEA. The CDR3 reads CSVEEGRGDTQYF. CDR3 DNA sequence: TGCAGCGTTGAGGAGGGAAGGGGAGATACGCAGTATTTT.